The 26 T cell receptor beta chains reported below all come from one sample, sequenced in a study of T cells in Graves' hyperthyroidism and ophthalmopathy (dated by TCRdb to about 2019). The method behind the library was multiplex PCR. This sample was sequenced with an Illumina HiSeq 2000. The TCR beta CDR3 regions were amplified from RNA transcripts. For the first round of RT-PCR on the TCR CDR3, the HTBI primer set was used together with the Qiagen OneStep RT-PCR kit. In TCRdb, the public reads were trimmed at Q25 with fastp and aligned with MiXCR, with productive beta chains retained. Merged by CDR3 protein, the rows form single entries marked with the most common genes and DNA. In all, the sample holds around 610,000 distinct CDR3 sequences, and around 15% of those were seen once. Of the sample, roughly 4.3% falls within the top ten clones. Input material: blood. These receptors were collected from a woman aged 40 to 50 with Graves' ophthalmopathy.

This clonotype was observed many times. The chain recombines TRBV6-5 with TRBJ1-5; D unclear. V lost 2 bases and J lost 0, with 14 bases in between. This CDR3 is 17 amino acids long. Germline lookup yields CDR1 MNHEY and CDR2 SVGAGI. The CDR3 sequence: CASSYLRAANSNQPQHF. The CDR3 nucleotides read TGTGCCAGCAGTTACCTCCGGGCCGCCAATAGCAATCAGCCCCAGCATTTT.

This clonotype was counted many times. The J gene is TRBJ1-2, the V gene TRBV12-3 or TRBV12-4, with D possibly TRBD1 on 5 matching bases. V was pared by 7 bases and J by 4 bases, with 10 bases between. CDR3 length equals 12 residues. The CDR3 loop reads CASKTRGYGYTF. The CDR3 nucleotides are TGTGCCAGCAAAACTAGGGGCTATGGCTACACCTTC.

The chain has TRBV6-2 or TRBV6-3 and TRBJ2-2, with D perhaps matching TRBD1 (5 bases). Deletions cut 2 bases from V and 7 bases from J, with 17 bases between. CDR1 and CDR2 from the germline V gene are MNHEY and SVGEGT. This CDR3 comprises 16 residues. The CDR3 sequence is CASSYDRVLGVGELFF. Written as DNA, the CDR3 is TGTGCCAGCAGTTACGACAGAGTTCTCGGCGTCGGGGAGCTGTTTTTT.

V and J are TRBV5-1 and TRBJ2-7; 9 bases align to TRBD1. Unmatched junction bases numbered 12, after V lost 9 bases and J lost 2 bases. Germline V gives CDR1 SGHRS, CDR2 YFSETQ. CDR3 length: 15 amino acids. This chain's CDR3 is CANITGTGKTYEQYF. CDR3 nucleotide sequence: TGCGCCAACATAACCGGGACAGGGAAGACCTACGAGCAGTACTTC.

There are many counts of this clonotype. The CDR3 DNA reads TGTGCCAGCAGCGGAGGGACAGGGAACACTGAAGCTTTCTTT. This codes for CASSGGTGNTEAFF. The chain joins TRBV6-2 or TRBV6-3 to TRBJ1-1, with 8 bases fitting TRBD1. The CDR3 extends over 14 amino acids. V dropped 6 bases and J dropped 1; count of bases not matched to a gene: 4. The V gene's germline CDR1 is MNHEY and CDR2 SVGEGT.

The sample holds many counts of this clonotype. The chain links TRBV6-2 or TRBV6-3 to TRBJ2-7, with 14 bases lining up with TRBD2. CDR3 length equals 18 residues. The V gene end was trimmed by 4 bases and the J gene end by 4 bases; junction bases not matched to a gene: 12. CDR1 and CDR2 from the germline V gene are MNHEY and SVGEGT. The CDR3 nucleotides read TGTGCCAGCAGTTTGGCGCCACTGGGACTAGCGGGAGAGTACGAGCAGTACTTC. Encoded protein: CASSLAPLGLAGEYEQYF.

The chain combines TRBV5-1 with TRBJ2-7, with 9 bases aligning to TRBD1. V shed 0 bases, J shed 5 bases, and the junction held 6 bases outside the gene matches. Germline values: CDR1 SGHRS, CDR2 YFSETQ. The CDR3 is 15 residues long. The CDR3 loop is CASSLVRGTGHEQYF. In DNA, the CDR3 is TGCGCCAGCAGCTTGGTTCGGGGGACAGGGCACGAGCAGTACTTC.

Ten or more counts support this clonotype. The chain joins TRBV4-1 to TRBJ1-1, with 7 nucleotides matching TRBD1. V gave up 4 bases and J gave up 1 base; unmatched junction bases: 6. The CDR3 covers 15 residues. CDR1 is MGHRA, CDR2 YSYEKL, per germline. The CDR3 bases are TGCGCCAGCAGCCTCGCCCGACAGGGGAACACTGAAGCTTTCTTT. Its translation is CASSLARQGNTEAFF.

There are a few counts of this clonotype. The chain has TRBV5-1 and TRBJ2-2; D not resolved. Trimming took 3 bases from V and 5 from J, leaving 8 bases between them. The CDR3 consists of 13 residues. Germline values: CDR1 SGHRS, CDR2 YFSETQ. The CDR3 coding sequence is TGCGCCAGCAGCTCGGATGCGACCGGGGAGCTGTTTTTT. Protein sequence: CASSSDATGELFF.

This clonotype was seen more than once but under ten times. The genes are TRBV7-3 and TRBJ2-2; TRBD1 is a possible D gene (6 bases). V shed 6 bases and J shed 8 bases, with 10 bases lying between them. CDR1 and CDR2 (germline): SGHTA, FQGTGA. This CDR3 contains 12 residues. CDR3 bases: TGTGCCAGCAGGACTGACAGGGGGGAGCTGTTTTTT. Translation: CASRTDRGELFF. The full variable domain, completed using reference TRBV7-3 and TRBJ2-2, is GAGVSQTPSNKVTEKGKYVELRCDPISGHTALYWYRQSLGQGPEFLIYFQGTGAADDSGLPNDRFFAVRPEGSVSTLKIQRTERGDSAVYLCASRTDRGELFFGEGSRLTVL.

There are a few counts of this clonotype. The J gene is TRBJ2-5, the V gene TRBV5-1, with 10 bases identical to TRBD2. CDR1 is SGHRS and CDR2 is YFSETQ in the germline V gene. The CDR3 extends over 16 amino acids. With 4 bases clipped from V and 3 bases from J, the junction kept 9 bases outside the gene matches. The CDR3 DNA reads TGCGCCAGCAGCAGGGAGGCTAGCGGGGGAAAAGAGACCCAGTACTTC. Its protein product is CASSREASGGKETQYF.

The CDR3 spells CASSLGHTIYGYTF. The CDR3 DNA sequence: TGTGCCAGCAGCTTAGGCCACACTATCTATGGCTACACCTTC. The genes are TRBV7-2 and TRBJ1-2; D uncertain. The ends were cut back, 1 base at V and 4 bases at J, with 10 bases in the middle. The CDR3 runs 14 residues. CDR1 is SGHTA, CDR2 FQGNSA, per germline. Complete variable domain (other parts from reference TRBV7-2 and TRBJ1-2): GAGVSQSPSNKVTEKGKDVELRCDPISGHTALYWYRQSLGQGLEFLIYFQGNSAPDKSGLPSDRFSAERTGGSVSTLTIQRTQQEDSAVYLCASSLGHTIYGYTFGSGTRLTVV.

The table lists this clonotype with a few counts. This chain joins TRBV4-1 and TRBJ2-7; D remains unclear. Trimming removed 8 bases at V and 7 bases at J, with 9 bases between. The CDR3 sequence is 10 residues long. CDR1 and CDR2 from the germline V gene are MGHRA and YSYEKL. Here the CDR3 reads CASPQLEQYF. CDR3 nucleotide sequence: TGCGCCAGCCCGCAGTTGGAGCAGTACTTC.

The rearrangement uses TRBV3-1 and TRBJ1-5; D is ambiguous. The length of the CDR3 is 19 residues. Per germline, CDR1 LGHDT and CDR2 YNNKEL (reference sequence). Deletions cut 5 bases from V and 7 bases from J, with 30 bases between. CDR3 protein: CASSSFRPPVAELRQPQHF. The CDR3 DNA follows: TGTGCCAGCAGCTCCTTTAGACCCCCAGTGGCGGAGCTCAGGCAGCCCCAGCATTTT.

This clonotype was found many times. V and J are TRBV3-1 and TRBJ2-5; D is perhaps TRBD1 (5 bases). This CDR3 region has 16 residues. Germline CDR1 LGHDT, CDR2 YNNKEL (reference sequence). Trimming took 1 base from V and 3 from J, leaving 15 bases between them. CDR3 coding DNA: TGTGCCAGCAGCCAAGTCTTCCAGGGCGAAAAAGAGACCCAGTACTTC. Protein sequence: CASSQVFQGEKETQYF.

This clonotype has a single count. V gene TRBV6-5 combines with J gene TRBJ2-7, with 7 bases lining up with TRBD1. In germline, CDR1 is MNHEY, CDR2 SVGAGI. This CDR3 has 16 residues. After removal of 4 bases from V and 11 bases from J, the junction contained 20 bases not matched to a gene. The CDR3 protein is CASSSPVTGRLEVKYF. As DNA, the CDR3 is TGTGCCAGCAGTTCGCCCGTGACAGGGCGGCTAGAAGTGAAGTACTTC.

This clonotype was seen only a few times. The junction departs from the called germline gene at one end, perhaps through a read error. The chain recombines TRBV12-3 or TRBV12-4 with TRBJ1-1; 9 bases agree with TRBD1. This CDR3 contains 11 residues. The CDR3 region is CASRRDRVRIF. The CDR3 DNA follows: TGTGCCAGCAGGAGGGACAGGGTTAGAATCTTT.

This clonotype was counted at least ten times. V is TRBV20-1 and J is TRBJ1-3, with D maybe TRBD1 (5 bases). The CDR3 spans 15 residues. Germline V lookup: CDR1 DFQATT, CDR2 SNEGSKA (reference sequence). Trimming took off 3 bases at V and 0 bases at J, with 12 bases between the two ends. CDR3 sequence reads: CSARGRLTSGNTIYF. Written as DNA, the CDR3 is TGCAGTGCTAGGGGACGGCTCACCTCTGGAAACACCATATATTTT.

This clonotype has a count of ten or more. CDR3 sequence: CASSVGQGAGAFF. The CDR3, as DNA: TGTGCCAGCAGCGTAGGCCAGGGGGCAGGAGCTTTCTTT. The chain uses TRBV9 and TRBJ1-1, with TRBD1 identical over 8 bases. V dropped 0 bases and J dropped 10; count of bases not matched to a gene: 5. The V gene's germline CDR1 is SGDLS and CDR2 YYNGEE. This CDR3 comprises 13 residues.

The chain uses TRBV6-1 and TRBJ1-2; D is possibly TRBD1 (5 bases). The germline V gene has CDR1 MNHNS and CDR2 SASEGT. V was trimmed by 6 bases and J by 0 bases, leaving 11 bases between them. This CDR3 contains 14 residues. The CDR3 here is CASSHGTANYGYTF. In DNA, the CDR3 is TGTGCCAGCAGCCACGGGACGGCTAACTATGGCTACACCTTC.

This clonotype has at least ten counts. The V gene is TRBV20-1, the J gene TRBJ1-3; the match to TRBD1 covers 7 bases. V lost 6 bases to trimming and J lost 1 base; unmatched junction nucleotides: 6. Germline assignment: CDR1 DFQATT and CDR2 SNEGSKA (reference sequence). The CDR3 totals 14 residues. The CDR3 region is CSAQGPGSGNTIYF. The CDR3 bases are TGCAGTGCACAGGGGCCAGGGTCTGGAAACACCATATATTTT.

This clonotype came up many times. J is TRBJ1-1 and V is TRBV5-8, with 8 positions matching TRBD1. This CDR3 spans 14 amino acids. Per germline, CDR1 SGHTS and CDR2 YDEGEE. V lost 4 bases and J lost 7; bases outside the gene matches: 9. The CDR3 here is CASSPLGQGFEAFF. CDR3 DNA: TGTGCCAGCAGCCCCCTAGGACAGGGCTTTGAAGCTTTCTTT.

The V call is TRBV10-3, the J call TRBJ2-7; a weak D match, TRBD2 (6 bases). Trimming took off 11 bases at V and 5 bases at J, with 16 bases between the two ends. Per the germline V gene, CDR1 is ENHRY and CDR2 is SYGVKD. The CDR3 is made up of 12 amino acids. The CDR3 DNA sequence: TGTGCCGCGGACCGGGGGTCTGACGAGCAGTACTTC. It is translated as CAADRGSDEQYF.

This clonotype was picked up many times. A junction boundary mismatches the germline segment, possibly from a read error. In DNA form, the CDR3 reads TGTGCCAGTACTATAGCGGGAGGCTCTTCCTACGAGCAGTACTTC. As protein: CASTIAGGSSYEQYF. The V gene is TRBV19, the J gene TRBJ2-7, with 10 positions matching TRBD2. Germline V gives CDR1 LNHDA, CDR2 SQIVND (reference sequence). The CDR3 sequence is 15 residues long.

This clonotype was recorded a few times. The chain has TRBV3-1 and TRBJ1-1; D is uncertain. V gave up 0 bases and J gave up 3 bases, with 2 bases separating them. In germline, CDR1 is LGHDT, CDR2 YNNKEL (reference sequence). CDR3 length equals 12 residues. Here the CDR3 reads CASSQDYTEAFF. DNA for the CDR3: TGTGCCAGCAGCCAAGATTACACTGAAGCTTTCTTT.

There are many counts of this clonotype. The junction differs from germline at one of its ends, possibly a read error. In DNA, the CDR3 is TGTGCCAGCAGTGCCGCTGGGATGGGAGGACAGGGTCGGGGGAACTTC. Translated: CASSAAGMGGQGRGNF. The chain is built from TRBV6-1 and TRBJ2-7, with 8 bases fitting TRBD1. Germline CDR1 and CDR2: MNHNS and SASEGT. The CDR3 is made up of 16 amino acids.